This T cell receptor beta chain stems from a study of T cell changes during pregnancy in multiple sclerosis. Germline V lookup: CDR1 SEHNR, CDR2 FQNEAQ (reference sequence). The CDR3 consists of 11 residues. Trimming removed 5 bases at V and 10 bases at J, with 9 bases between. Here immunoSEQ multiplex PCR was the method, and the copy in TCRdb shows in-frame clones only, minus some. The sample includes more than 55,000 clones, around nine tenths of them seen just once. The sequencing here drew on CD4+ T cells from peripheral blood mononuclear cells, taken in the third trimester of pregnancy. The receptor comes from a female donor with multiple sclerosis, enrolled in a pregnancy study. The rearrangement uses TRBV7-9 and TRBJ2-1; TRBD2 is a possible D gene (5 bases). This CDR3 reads CASSPGGEQFF. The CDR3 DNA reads TGTGCCAGCAGCCCCGGCGGGGAGCAGTTCTTC.